The 3 T cell receptor beta chains listed next were all sequenced from one sample in a study of cytomegalovirus exposure and HLA in healthy donors. A multiplex PCR was run with 60 Vbeta primers and 13 Jbeta primers. Data came from immunoSEQ multiplex PCR; TCRdb stores just in-frame clones and leaves some out. The data hold 150,000 to 250,000 clones, with 82% observed a single time. Specimen: PBMCs. These receptors originate from a boy aged 2-15 years in good health and CMV-seronegative.

Concerning this clone itself: At one of its ends the junction is not consistent with the germline gene, which may arise from a read error. The chain is built from TRBV2 and TRBJ2-6; tentatively, D is TRBD1 (5 bases). The CDR3 totals 14 residues. CDR1 and CDR2 from the germline V gene are SNHLY and FYNNEI. CDR3 loop: CASLGRAGANGLTF. The DNA for the CDR3 is TGTGCCAGTCTCGGTCGGGCTGGGGCCAACGGCCTGACTTTC.

The rearrangement links TRBV27 to TRBJ1-2; a possible D gene is TRBD1 (5 bases). The germline CDR1 and CDR2 sequences are MNHEY and SMNVEV (reference sequence). The CDR3 is 14 residues long. The V end was cut by 5 bases, the J end by 3 bases, with 13 bases between. The CDR3, as DNA: TGTGCCAGCAGTCCCTCCCGACAGTACTATGGCTACACCTTC. It codes for CASSPSRQYYGYTF.

The chain couples TRBV9 to TRBJ2-1, with a weak D call TRBD2 (6 bases). V was clipped by 2 bases and J by 8 bases, with 20 bases between them. From germline, CDR1 is SGDLS and CDR2 YYNGEE. The CDR3 contains 16 residues. The CDR3: CASSVSIAGRDDEQFF. In DNA form, the CDR3 reads TGTGCCAGCAGCGTGAGTATTGCGGGAAGGGATGATGAGCAGTTCTTC.